In its sample, the clone carrying this T cell receptor beta chain was seen a few times. Its specificity is unknown. What was sequenced were expressed TCRB transcripts, since all of the isolated RNA had been reverse transcribed. The assay was immunoSEQ multiplex PCR, and TCRdb's table has in-frame clones only and misses some. The table includes roughly 400,000 clones, over 8.5% detected once. The data belong to a study of beta chain features in type 1 diabetes. Whole-study findings and limits: Moderately but significantly shorter TCRB CDR3s were found in Type 1 diabetes patients in all four CD4+ subsets. A closer apparent resemblance between naive, central memory and Treg TCRB repertoires was seen in patients than in healthy donors.

CDR3 length equals 12 residues. Germline V CDR1 and CDR2: SNHLY, FYNNEI. The V end was cut by 4 bases, the J end by 5 bases, with 9 bases between. V usage is TRBV2 and J usage is TRBJ2-7, with TRBD2 as a possible D gene (5 bases). The material sequenced was central memory CD4+ T cells from blood. This receptor was identified in a young man with type 1 diabetes. The CDR3 region is CASSGRGNEQYF. The CDR3 bases are TGTGCCAGCAGTGGTCGGGGTAACGAGCAGTACTTC.